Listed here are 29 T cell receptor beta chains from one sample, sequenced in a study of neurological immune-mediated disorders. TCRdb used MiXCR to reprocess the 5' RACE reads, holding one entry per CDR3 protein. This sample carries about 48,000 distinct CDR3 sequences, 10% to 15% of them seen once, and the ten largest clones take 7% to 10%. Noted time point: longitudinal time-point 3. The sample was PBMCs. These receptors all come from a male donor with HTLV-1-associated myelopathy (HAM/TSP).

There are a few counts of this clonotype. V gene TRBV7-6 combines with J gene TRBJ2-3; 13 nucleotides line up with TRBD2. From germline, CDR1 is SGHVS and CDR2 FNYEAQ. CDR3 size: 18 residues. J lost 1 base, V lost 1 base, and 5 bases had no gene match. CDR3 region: CASSLGTSGGAGTDTQYF. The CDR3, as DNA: TGTGCCAGCAGCTTAGGTACTAGCGGGGGGGCCGGCACAGATACGCAGTATTTT. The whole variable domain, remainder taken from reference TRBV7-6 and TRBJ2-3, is GAGVSQSPRYKVTKRGQDVALRCDPISGHVSLYWYRQALGQGPEFLTYFNYEAQQDKSGLPNDRFSAERPEGSISTLTIQRTEQRDSAMYRCASSLGTSGGAGTDTQYFGPGTRLTVL.

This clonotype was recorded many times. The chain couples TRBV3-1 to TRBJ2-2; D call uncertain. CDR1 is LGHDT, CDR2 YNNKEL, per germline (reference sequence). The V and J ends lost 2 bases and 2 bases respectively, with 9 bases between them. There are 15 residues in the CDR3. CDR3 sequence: CASSQHSGNTGELFF. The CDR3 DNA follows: TGTGCCAGCAGCCAACATTCGGGTAACACCGGGGAGCTGTTTTTT.

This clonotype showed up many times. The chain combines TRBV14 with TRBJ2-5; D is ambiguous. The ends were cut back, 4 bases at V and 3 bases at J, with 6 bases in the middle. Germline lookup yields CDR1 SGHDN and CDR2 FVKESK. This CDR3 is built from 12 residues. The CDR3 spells CASSRYKETQYF. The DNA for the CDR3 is TGTGCCAGCAGCCGCTATAAAGAGACCCAGTACTTC. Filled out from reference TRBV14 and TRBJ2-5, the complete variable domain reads EAGVTQFPSHSVIEKGQTVTLRCDPISGHDNLYWYRRVMGKEIKFLLHFVKESKQDESGMPNNRFLAERTGGTYSTLKVQPAELEDSGVYFCASSRYKETQYFGPGTRLLVL.

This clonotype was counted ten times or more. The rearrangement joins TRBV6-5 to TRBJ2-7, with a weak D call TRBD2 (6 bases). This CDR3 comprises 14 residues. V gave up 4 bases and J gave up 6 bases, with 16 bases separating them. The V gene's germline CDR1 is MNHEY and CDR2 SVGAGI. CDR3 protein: CASSFSARRVEQYF. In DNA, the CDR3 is TGTGCCAGCAGTTTTTCTGCCAGGAGGGTCGAGCAGTACTTC.

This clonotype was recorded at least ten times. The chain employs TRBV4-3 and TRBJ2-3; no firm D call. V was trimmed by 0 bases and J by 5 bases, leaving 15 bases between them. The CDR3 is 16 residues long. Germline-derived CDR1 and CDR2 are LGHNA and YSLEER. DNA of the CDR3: TGCGCCAGCAGCCAAGAAGCTTCCGGCACGGGAGATACGCAGTATTTT. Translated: CASSQEASGTGDTQYF.

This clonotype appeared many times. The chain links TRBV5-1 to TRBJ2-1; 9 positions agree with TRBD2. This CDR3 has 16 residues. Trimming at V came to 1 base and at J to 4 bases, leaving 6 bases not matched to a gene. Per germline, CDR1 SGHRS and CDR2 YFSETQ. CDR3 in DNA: TGCGCCAGCAGCTTGACGCTCAGCGGGGGGTACAATGAGCAGTTCTTC. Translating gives CASSLTLSGGYNEQFF.

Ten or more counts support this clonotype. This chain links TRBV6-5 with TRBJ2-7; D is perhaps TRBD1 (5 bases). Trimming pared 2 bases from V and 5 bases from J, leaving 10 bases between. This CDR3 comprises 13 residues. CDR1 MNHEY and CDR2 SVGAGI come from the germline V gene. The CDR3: CASSYNAGNEQYF. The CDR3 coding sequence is TGTGCCAGCAGTTACAACGCAGGGAACGAGCAGTACTTC.

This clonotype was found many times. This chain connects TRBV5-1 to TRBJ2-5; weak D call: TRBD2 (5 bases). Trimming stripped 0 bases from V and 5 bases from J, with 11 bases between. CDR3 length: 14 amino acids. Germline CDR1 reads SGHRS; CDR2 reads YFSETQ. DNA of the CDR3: TGCGCCAGCAGCTTGGAGAGGGTCGGGGAGACCCAGTACTTC. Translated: CASSLERVGETQYF.

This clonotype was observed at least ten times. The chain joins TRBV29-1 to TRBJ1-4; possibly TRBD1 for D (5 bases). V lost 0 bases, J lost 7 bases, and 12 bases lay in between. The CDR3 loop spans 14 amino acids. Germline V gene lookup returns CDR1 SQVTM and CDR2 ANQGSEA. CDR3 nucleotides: TGCAGCGTTGAAGATCAAGGGACGGGTGAAAAACTGTTTTTT. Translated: CSVEDQGTGEKLFF.

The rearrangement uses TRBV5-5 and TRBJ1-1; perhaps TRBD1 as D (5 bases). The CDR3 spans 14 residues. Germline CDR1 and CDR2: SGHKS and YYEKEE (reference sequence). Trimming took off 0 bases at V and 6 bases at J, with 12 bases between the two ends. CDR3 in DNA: TGTGCCAGCAGCTTGGCTCAGGGCGGTTCTGAAGCTTTCTTT. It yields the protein CASSLAQGGSEAFF.

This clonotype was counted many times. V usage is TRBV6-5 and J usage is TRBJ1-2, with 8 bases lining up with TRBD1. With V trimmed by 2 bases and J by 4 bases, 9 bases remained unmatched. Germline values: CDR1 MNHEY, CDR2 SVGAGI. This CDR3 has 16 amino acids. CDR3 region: CASSYLDRVRSYGYTF. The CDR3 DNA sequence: TGTGCCAGCAGTTACCTGGACAGGGTCAGGAGCTATGGCTACACCTTC.

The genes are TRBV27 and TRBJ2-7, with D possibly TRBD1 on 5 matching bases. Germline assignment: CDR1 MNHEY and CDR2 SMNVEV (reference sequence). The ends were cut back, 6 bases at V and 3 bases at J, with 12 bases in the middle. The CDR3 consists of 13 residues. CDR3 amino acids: CASRGMTDYEQYF. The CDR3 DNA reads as TGTGCCAGCAGGGGGATGACAGACTACGAGCAGTACTTC.

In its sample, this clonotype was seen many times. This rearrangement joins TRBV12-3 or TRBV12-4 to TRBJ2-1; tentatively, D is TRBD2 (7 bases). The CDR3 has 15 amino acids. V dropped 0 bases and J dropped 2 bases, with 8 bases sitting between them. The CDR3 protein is CASSLAGGPYNEQFF. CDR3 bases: TGTGCCAGCAGTTTAGCGGGGGGGCCCTACAATGAGCAGTTCTTC.

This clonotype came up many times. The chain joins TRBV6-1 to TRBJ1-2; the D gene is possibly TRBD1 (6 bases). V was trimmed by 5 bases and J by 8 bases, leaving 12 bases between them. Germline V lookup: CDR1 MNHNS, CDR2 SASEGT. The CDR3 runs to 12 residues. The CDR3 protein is CASSQGGGGYTF. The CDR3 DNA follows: TGTGCCAGCAGTCAGGGAGGGGGAGGCTACACCTTC.

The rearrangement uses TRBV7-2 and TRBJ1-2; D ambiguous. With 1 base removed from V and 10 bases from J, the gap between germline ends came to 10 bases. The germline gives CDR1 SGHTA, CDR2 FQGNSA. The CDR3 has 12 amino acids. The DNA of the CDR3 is TGTGCCAGCAGCTTAGTTCGAGGACTCTACACCTTC. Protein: CASSLVRGLYTF.

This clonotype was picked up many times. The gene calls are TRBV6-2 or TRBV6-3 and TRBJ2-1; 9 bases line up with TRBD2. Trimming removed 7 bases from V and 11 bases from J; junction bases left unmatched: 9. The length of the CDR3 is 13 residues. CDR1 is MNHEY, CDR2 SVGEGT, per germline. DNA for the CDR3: TGTGCCAGCAACCAAGGCGGGAGGGGGCAGCAGTTCTTC. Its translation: CASNQGGRGQQFF.

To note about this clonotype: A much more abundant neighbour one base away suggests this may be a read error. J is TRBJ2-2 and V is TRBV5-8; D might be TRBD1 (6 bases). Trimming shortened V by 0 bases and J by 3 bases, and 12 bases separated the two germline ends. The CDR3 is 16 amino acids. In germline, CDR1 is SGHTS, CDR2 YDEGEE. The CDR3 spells CASSLGTVADTGELFF. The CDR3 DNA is TGTGCCAGCAGCTTGGGGACAGTCGCGGACACCGGGGAGCTGTTTTTT.

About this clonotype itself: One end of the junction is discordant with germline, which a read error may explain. The CDR3 loop reads CASSLAGVAEAYF. As DNA, the CDR3 is TGTGCCAGCAGCCTGGCGGGGGTCGCTGAAGCTTACTTT. The rearrangement joins TRBV5-6 to TRBJ1-1, with D possibly being TRBD1 (5 bases). Germline V CDR1 and CDR2: SGHDT, YYEEEE. CDR3 size: 13 residues.

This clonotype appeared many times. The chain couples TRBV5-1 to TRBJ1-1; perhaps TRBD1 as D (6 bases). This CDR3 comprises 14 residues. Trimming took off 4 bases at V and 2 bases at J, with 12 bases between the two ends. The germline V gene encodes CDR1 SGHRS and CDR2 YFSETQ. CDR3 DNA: TGCGCCAGCAGCCAGAGGACAGTTAACACTGAAGCTTTCTTT. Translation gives CASSQRTVNTEAFF.

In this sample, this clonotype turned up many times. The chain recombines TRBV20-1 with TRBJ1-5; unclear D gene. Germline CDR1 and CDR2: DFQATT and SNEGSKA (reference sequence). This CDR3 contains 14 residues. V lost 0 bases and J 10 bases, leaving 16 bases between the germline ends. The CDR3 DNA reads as TGCAGTGCTAGAGATCAGAGGGCCCAAGAACCCCAGCATTTT. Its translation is CSARDQRAQEPQHF.

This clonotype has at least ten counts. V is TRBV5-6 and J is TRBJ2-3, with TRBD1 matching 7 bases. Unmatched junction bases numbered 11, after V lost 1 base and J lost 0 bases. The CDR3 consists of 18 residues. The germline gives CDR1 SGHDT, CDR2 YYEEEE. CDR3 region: CASSLYPGTDRSTDTQYF. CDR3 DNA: TGTGCCAGCAGCTTGTATCCAGGGACAGACCGTAGCACAGATACGCAGTATTTT.

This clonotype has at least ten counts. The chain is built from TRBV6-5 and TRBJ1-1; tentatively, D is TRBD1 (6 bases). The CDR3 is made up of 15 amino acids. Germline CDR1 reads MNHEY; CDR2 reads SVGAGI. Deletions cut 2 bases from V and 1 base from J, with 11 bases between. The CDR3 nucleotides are TGTGCCAGCAGTTACACGGGACACGGGAACACTGAAGCTTTCTTT. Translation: CASSYTGHGNTEAFF.

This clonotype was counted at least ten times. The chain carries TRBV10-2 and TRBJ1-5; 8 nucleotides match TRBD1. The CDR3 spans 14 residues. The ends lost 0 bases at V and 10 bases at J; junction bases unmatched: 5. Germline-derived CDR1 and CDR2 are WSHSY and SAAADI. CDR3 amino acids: CASSESRTGSPQHF. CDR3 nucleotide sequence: TGCGCCAGCAGTGAGTCAAGGACAGGGTCTCCCCAGCATTTT.

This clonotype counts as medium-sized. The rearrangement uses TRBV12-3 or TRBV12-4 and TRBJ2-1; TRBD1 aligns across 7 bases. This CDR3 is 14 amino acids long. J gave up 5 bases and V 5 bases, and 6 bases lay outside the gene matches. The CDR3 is CASSDSGQHNEQFF. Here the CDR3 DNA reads TGTGCCAGCAGTGACTCGGGACAGCACAATGAGCAGTTCTTC.

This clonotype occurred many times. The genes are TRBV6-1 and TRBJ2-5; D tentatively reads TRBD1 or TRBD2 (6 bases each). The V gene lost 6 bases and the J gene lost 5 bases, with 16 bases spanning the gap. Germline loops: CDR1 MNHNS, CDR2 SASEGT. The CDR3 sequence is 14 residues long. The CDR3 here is CASSPWGAVETQYF. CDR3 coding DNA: TGTGCCAGCAGCCCCTGGGGGGCTGTTGAGACCCAGTACTTC.

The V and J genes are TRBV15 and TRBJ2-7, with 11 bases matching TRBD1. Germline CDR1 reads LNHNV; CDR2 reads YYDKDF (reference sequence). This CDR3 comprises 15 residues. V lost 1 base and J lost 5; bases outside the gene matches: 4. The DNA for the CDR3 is TGTGCCACCAGCAGAGTAGGGACAGGGGGAGACGAGCAGTACTTC. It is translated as CATSRVGTGGDEQYF.

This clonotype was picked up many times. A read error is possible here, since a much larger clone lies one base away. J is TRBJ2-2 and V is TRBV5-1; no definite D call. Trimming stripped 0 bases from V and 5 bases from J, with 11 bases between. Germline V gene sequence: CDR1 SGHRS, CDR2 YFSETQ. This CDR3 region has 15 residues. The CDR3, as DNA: TGCGCCAGCAGCTTGGGGGCCTCCGAAACCGGGGAGCTGTTTTTT. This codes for CASSLGASETGELFF.

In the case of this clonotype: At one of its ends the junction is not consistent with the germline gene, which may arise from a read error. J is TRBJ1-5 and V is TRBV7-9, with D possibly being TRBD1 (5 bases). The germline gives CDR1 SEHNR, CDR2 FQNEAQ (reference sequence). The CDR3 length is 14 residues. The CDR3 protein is CASSSDRGNQHQHF. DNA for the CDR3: TGTGCCAGCAGCTCCGACAGAGGTAATCAGCACCAGCATTTT.

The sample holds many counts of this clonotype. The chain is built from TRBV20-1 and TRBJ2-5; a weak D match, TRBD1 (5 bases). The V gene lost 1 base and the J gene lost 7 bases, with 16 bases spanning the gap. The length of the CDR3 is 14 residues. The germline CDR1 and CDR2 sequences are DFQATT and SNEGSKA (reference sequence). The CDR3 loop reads CSARGVDSPATQYF. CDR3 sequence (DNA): TGCAGTGCTAGAGGCGTCGACAGCCCCGCGACCCAGTACTTC.